The 27 T cell receptor beta chains in this list originate from one sample, sequenced in a study of blood T cell repertoires in COVID-19. Assay: immunoSEQ multiplex PCR; the TCRdb copy retains only in-frame clones and omits some. The sample records 150,000 to 250,000 clones, 75% to 90% being singletons. The source material was PBMCs or T cells enriched from blood (not recorded which). All receptors derive from a woman aged 25 to 39 who had recovered from COVID-19.

The gene calls are TRBV6-5 and TRBJ1-6; D is uncertain. The CDR3 is 14 residues long. Trimming shortened V by 2 bases and J by 6 bases, and 8 bases separated the two germline ends. Germline CDR1 is MNHEY and CDR2 is SVGAGI. This CDR3 reads CASSYRQANSPLHF. CDR3 DNA: TGTGCCAGCAGTTACAGACAAGCTAATTCACCCCTCCACTTT.

V gene TRBV6-1 combines with J gene TRBJ1-2; TRBD1 aligns across 8 bases. This CDR3 is 18 amino acids long. Per germline, CDR1 MNHNS and CDR2 SASEGT. Trimming took 2 bases from V and 0 from J; bases not matched to a gene: 11. The CDR3 here is CASSEWGAGGLSNYGYTF. The CDR3 DNA reads TGTGCCAGCAGTGAATGGGGGGCAGGGGGCCTTTCTAACTATGGCTACACCTTC.

Only one count was recorded for this clone. The chain links TRBV5-4 to TRBJ2-5, with D maybe TRBD2 (5 bases). Trimming took off 2 bases at V and 1 base at J, with 15 bases between the two ends. CDR1 is SGHNT and CDR2 is YYREEE in the germline V gene (reference sequence). The CDR3 is made up of 16 amino acids. The CDR3 here is CASSLGSGEAQETQYF. The CDR3 DNA reads TGTGCCAGCAGCTTAGGGAGCGGAGAGGCCCAAGAGACCCAGTACTTC.

The chain carries TRBV4-3 and TRBJ1-2; D is unresolved. Per germline, CDR1 LGHNA and CDR2 YSLEER. CDR3 length equals 13 residues. Trimming pared 5 bases from V and 8 bases from J, leaving 15 bases between. The CDR3 reads CASSLEVRRGYTF. CDR3 coding DNA: TGCGCCAGCAGCTTAGAGGTCCGACGAGGCTACACCTTC.

The chain links TRBV7-9 to TRBJ2-1; 9 bases map to TRBD2. The CDR3 sequence is 15 residues long. In germline, CDR1 is SEHNR, CDR2 FQNEAQ (reference sequence). V lost 5 bases to trimming and J lost 4 bases; unmatched junction nucleotides: 6. For the CDR3, the DNA is TGTGCCAGCAGCACCAGCGGGAGGATTTACAATGAGCAGTTCTTC. It translates to CASSTSGRIYNEQFF.

Only a few counts were recorded for this clone. The chain combines TRBV5-1 with TRBJ2-3; D not resolved. Germline V gene data show CDR1 as SGHRS and CDR2 as YFSETQ. V shed 0 bases and J shed 1 base, with 12 bases lying between them. The CDR3 runs 16 residues. CDR3 in DNA: TGCGCCAGCAGCTTGGTCTCTGGGCAGGGCACAGATACGCAGTATTTT. Protein: CASSLVSGQGTDTQYF. The full variable domain, rest sourced from reference TRBV5-1 and TRBJ2-3, is KAGVTQTPRYLIKTRGQQVTLSCSPISGHRSVSWYQQTPGQGLQFLFEYFSETQRNKGNFPGRFSGRQFSNSRSEMNVSTLELGDSALYLCASSLVSGQGTDTQYFGPGTRLTVL.

This clone came up a few times. CDR3 loop: CASSEGLAGEQYF. For the CDR3, the DNA is TGTGCCAGCAGCGAGGGACTAGCGGGCGAGCAGTACTTC. V is TRBV9 and J is TRBJ2-7; 12 bases agree with TRBD2. Germline V gives CDR1 SGDLS, CDR2 YYNGEE. After removal of 3 bases from V and 6 bases from J, the junction contained 1 base not matched to a gene. This CDR3 region has 13 residues.

The rearrangement joins TRBV7-2 to TRBJ1-5; D not certain. The CDR3 has 14 residues. The V and J ends lost 3 bases and 5 bases respectively, with 11 bases between them. Germline loops: CDR1 SGHTA, CDR2 FQGNSA. The CDR3, as DNA: TGTGCCAGCAGCTTTACGGGTCCATATCAGCCCCAGCATTTT. Protein product: CASSFTGPYQPQHF. The variable domain in full, with the rest retrieved from reference TRBV7-2 and TRBJ1-5, is GAGVSQSPSNKVTEKGKDVELRCDPISGHTALYWYRQSLGQGLEFLIYFQGNSAPDKSGLPSDRFSAERTGGSVSTLTIQRTQQEDSAVYLCASSFTGPYQPQHFGDGTRLSIL.

The chain joins TRBV10-2 to TRBJ2-7, with D maybe TRBD2 (5 bases). CDR1 is WSHSY, CDR2 SAAADI, per germline. The V and J ends lost 2 bases and 2 bases respectively, with 13 bases between them. The CDR3 consists of 15 residues. The CDR3 region is CASSESRETTYEQYF. The CDR3 region has the DNA TGCGCCAGCAGTGAGAGTAGGGAGACCACCTACGAGCAGTACTTC.

The chain joins TRBV11-3 to TRBJ1-2; the D gene is possibly TRBD1 (6 bases). The CDR3 runs to 13 residues. Trimming removed 4 bases from V and 9 bases from J, with 15 bases in between. Germline V CDR1 and CDR2: SGHNT, YENEEA. CDR3 protein: CASSSEGGERYTF. The CDR3 DNA follows: TGTGCCAGCAGCTCCGAGGGGGGGGAACGCTACACCTTC.

The chain couples TRBV12-3 or TRBV12-4 to TRBJ1-2; D possibly corresponds to TRBD1 (6 bases). With 4 bases removed from V and 4 bases from J, the gap between germline ends came to 7 bases. The CDR3 covers 12 residues. CDR3 amino acids: CASSWTAYGYTF. For the CDR3, the DNA is TGTGCCAGCAGTTGGACAGCCTATGGCTACACCTTC.

The CDR3 sequence: CASSTDRAQPQHF. CDR3 sequence (DNA): TGTGCCAGCAGCACGGACAGGGCTCAGCCCCAGCATTTT. J is TRBJ1-5 and V is TRBV5-8, with 8 bases that match TRBD1. This CDR3 spans 13 amino acids. V lost 4 bases to trimming and J lost 6 bases; unmatched junction nucleotides: 3. CDR1 is SGHTS and CDR2 is YDEGEE in the germline V gene.

The J gene is TRBJ1-6, the V gene TRBV5-6, with D tentatively TRBD1 (6 bases). V was pared by 4 bases and J by 9 bases, with 14 bases between. The CDR3 contains 14 residues. CDR1 SGHDT and CDR2 YYEEEE come from the germline V gene. CDR3 loop: CASSRVRGFSPLHF. The CDR3, as DNA: TGTGCCAGCAGCCGGGTTAGGGGGTTTTCACCCCTCCACTTT.

This sequence joins TRBV7-9 and TRBJ2-3, with D maybe TRBD2 (7 bases). V lost 8 bases to trimming and J lost 1 base, with 13 bases between them. CDR3 length: 14 amino acids. The germline gives CDR1 SEHNR, CDR2 FQNEAQ (reference sequence). CDR3 sequence (DNA): TGTGCCAGCCGGGGGGCGGGGCGCACAGATACGCAGTATTTT. Translated: CASRGAGRTDTQYF.

This chain connects TRBV7-3 to TRBJ2-5, with TRBD1 matching 10 bases. The ends lost 5 bases at V and 5 bases at J; junction bases unmatched: 8. This CDR3 contains 15 residues. Germline CDR1 is SGHTA and CDR2 is FQGTGA. The CDR3, as DNA: TGTGCCAGCAGCCGGGACAGGGGCCCAGGGGAGACCCAGTACTTC. It is translated as CASSRDRGPGETQYF. Full variable domain (remainder filled in from reference TRBV7-3 and TRBJ2-5): GAGVSQTPSNKVTEKGKYVELRCDPISGHTALYWYRQSLGQGPEFLIYFQGTGAADDSGLPNDRFFAVRPEGSVSTLKIQRTERGDSAVYLCASSRDRGPGETQYFGPGTRLLVL.

The gene calls are TRBV5-1 and TRBJ1-1; no clear D. CDR1 is SGHRS and CDR2 is YFSETQ in the germline V gene. Trimming stripped 0 bases from V and 1 base from J, with 7 bases between. The CDR3 covers 14 residues. The CDR3 nucleotides are TGCGCCAGCAGCTTGGCTACAGCGAACACTGAAGCTTTCTTT. Translation gives CASSLATANTEAFF.

V gene TRBV27 combines with J gene TRBJ2-2; 11 nucleotides align to TRBD1. There are 19 residues in the CDR3. Germline CDR1 reads MNHEY; CDR2 reads SMNVEV (reference sequence). Germline trimming cut 7 bases from V and 6 bases from J; bases unmatched to any gene: 19. The CDR3 spells CASTSPWTGGAMVPGELFF. The DNA of the CDR3 is TGTGCCAGCACTTCCCCGTGGACAGGGGGCGCGATGGTCCCCGGGGAGCTGTTTTTT.

The chain combines TRBV29-1 with TRBJ2-7, with D possibly TRBD2 on 6 matching bases. The V gene's germline CDR1 is SQVTM and CDR2 ANQGSEA. V gave up 6 bases and J gave up 2 bases, with 14 bases separating them. This CDR3 has 13 residues. The CDR3 nucleotides are TGCAGCGTAGGACTATCGCTAACCTACGAGCAGTACTTC. Protein: CSVGLSLTYEQYF.

The rearrangement uses TRBV7-2 and TRBJ2-2; TRBD2 agrees at 8 bases. Germline CDR1 SGHTA, CDR2 FQGNSA. CDR3 length: 18 amino acids. Trimming took 3 bases from V and 4 from J; bases not matched to a gene: 13. Here the CDR3 reads CASSFSNKGLGGTGELFF. CDR3 DNA sequence: TGTGCCAGCAGCTTCTCGAATAAGGGACTAGGTGGCACCGGGGAGCTGTTTTTT.

V is TRBV10-3 and J is TRBJ1-1; D is undetermined. This CDR3 is built from 15 residues. V was pared by 3 bases and J by 1 base, with 12 bases between. Looked up from germline, CDR1 is ENHRY and CDR2 is SYGVKD. Here the CDR3 DNA reads TGTGCCATCAGTGACCCATTTCGACAGAACACTGAAGCTTTCTTT. Protein: CAISDPFRQNTEAFF.

By frequency in the sample, this clone is medium-sized. This chain uses TRBV5-8 with TRBJ2-3; 8 positions match TRBD2. This CDR3 contains 15 residues. V was clipped by 5 bases and J by 2 bases; unmatched bases: 7. CDR1 SGHTS and CDR2 YDEGEE come from the germline V gene. CDR3 sequence: CASRQERGHTDTQYF. The CDR3 DNA is TGTGCCAGCAGACAGGAGCGGGGGCACACAGATACGCAGTATTTT.

The chain combines TRBV7-2 with TRBJ1-1; 7 positions match TRBD1. Germline V lookup: CDR1 SGHTA, CDR2 FQGNSA. V lost 5 bases to trimming and J lost 6 bases; unmatched junction nucleotides: 6. There are 13 residues in the CDR3. CDR3 protein: CASSLTGWAEAFF. The CDR3 coding sequence is TGTGCCAGCAGCCTGACAGGGTGGGCTGAAGCTTTCTTT.

V and J are TRBV20-1 and TRBJ2-5; 8 nucleotides match TRBD1. This CDR3 spans 15 amino acids. V gave up 6 bases and J gave up 1 base; unmatched junction bases: 10. Per germline, CDR1 DFQATT and CDR2 SNEGSKA (reference sequence). The CDR3 nucleotides read TGCAGTGCAAGTGGACAGGGTTATCCCCAAGAGACCCAGTACTTC. Amino acid sequence: CSASGQGYPQETQYF.

This clone was counted once. This chain connects TRBV5-6 to TRBJ1-1; the match to TRBD1 covers 7 bases. Germline CDR1 is SGHDT and CDR2 is YYEEEE. The CDR3 loop spans 17 amino acids. With V trimmed by 3 bases and J by 0 bases, 11 bases remained unmatched. The CDR3 sequence: CASSSGQEYYLNTEAFF. The CDR3 DNA sequence: TGTGCCAGCAGCTCTGGACAGGAATATTACCTGAACACTGAAGCTTTCTTT.

At least ten counts were recorded for this clone. The chain employs TRBV7-2 and TRBJ2-5; D not resolved. Trimming pared 5 bases from V and 9 bases from J, leaving 19 bases between. In germline, CDR1 is SGHTA, CDR2 FQGNSA. The CDR3 has 14 amino acids. The CDR3 is CASSLGGDSLSQYF. In DNA form, the CDR3 reads TGTGCCAGCAGCCTTGGTGGAGACTCACTTTCCCAGTACTTC.

V is TRBV10-3 and J is TRBJ2-7; tentatively, D is TRBD1 (6 bases). The CDR3 extends over 16 amino acids. CDR1 is ENHRY and CDR2 is SYGVKD in the germline V gene. The ends were cut back, 6 bases at V and 1 base at J, with 19 bases in the middle. The CDR3 sequence is CAIRDRDTSRSYEQYF. The CDR3 nucleotides are TGTGCCATCAGGGACCGGGACACAAGCCGATCCTACGAGCAGTACTTC.

The chain combines TRBV6-2 or TRBV6-3 with TRBJ2-7; D is perhaps TRBD1 (5 bases). Germline V gene lookup returns CDR1 MNHEY and CDR2 SVGEGT. The CDR3 sequence is 11 residues long. V gave up 5 bases and J gave up 6 bases, with 8 bases separating them. The CDR3 is CASSKQAEQYF. The CDR3 DNA reads as TGTGCCAGCAGTAAACAGGCCGAGCAGTACTTC.